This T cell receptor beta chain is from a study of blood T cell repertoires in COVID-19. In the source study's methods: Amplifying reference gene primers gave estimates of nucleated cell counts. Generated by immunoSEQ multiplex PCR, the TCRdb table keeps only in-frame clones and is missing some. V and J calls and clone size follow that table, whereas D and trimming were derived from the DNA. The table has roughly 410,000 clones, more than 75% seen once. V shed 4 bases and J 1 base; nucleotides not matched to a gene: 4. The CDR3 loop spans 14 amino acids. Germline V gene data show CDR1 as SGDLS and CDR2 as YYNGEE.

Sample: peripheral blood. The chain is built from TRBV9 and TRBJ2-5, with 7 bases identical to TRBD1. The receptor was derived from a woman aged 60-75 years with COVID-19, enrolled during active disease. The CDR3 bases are TGTGCCAGCAGCCCTTACAGGGGCCAAGAGACCCAGTACTTC. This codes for CASSPYRGQETQYF. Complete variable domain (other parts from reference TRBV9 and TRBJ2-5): DSGVTQTPKHLITATGQRVTLRCSPRSGDLSVYWYQQSLDQGLQFLIQYYNGEERAKGNILERFSAQQFPDLHSELNLSSLELGDSALYFCASSPYRGQETQYFGPGTRLLVL.